The 24 T cell receptor beta chains below were found in one sample sequenced in a study of cytomegalovirus exposure and HLA in healthy donors. Use of 60 Vbeta and 13 Jbeta primers characterized the PCR. The protocol was immunoSEQ multiplex PCR, while the TCRdb copy is restricted to in-frame clones and leaves out a portion. The sample carries about 150,000 clones, less than 85% recorded once. The specimen sequenced was PBMCs. The receptors here all came from a woman aged 55-75 years in good health and CMV-seropositive.

The V and J genes are TRBV29-1 and TRBJ1-1; TRBD1 agrees at 7 bases. Germline CDR1 reads SQVTM; CDR2 reads ANQGSEA. V shed 4 bases, J shed 1 base, and the junction held 6 bases outside the gene matches. The CDR3 sequence is 14 residues long. The CDR3 reads CSVGWDRSNTEAFF. CDR3 nucleotides: TGCAGCGTTGGTTGGGACAGATCGAACACTGAAGCTTTCTTT.

This CDR3 is CASSLPGQGRGYTF. The CDR3 DNA is TGCGCCAGCAGCCTACCCGGACAGGGACGAGGCTACACCTTC. The chain is built from TRBV4-1 and TRBJ1-2, with 8 bases that match TRBD1. Trimming took 4 bases from V and 8 from J; bases not matched to a gene: 9. This CDR3 region has 14 residues. The V gene's germline CDR1 is MGHRA and CDR2 YSYEKL.

The V gene is TRBV2, the J gene TRBJ2-5; TRBD1 agrees at 8 bases. Trimming cost V 7 bases and J 5 bases; bases outside gene matches: 6. This CDR3 spans 13 amino acids. CDR1 SNHLY and CDR2 FYNNEI come from the germline V gene. The CDR3 DNA sequence: TGTGCCAGCACGACAGGGGTTGGGGAGACCCAGTACTTC. It specifies CASTTGVGETQYF.

The rearrangement joins TRBV28 to TRBJ2-7, with a possible D match to TRBD1 (6 bases). Trimming shortened V by 1 base and J by 7 bases, and 8 bases separated the two germline ends. CDR1 and CDR2 from the germline V gene are MDHEN and SYDVKM. The CDR3 totals 12 residues. CDR3 DNA: TGTGCCAGCAGTTTATACAGGGTGGAGCAGTACTTC. Translating it yields CASSLYRVEQYF. The full variable domain, rest sourced from reference TRBV28 and TRBJ2-7, is DVKVTQSSRYLVKRTGEKVFLECVQDMDHENMFWYRQDPGLGLRLIYFSYDVKMKEKGDIPEGYSVSREKKERFSLILESASTNQTSMYLCASSLYRVEQYFGPGTRLTVT.

The rearrangement joins TRBV6-1 to TRBJ2-5, with TRBD1 as a possible D gene (6 bases). The CDR3 sequence is 14 residues long. Germline CDR1 reads MNHNS; CDR2 reads SASEGT. V was trimmed by 6 bases and J by 4 bases, leaving 15 bases between them. The CDR3 sequence: CASSPLWGRETQYF. The DNA for the CDR3 is TGTGCCAGCAGCCCCTTGTGGGGGCGAGAGACCCAGTACTTC.

V and J are TRBV19 and TRBJ1-1, with D tentatively TRBD1 (5 bases). The CDR3 is made up of 13 amino acids. Trimming left V 5 bases short and J 1 base short, with 8 bases between. CDR1 and CDR2 from the germline V gene are LNHDA and SQIVND (reference sequence). The CDR3 region is CASSRTQNTEAFF. For the CDR3, the DNA is TGTGCCAGTAGTCGGACACAGAACACTGAAGCTTTCTTT.

V gene TRBV5-4 combines with J gene TRBJ2-5; 8 bases line up with TRBD2. CDR3 length equals 15 residues. Germline V CDR1 and CDR2: SGHNT, YYREEE (reference sequence). V trimming: 4 bases; J trimming: 1 base; junction bases outside the gene matches: 6. The CDR3 reads CASSISGTSQETQYF. The CDR3 region has the DNA TGTGCCAGCAGCATTTCCGGGACTAGCCAAGAGACCCAGTACTTC.

The chain uses TRBV6-1 and TRBJ2-7; 9 nucleotides agree with TRBD2. The V gene's germline CDR1 is MNHNS and CDR2 SASEGT. With 7 bases clipped from V and 3 bases from J, the junction kept 7 bases outside the gene matches. The CDR3 extends over 14 amino acids. The CDR3 reads CASNLSGSLYEQYF. In nucleotides, the CDR3 is TGTGCCAGCAACCTTAGCGGGAGTCTCTACGAGCAGTACTTC.

This chain links TRBV29-1 with TRBJ2-1; D call uncertain. V gave up 1 base and J gave up 4 bases, with 5 bases separating them. CDR1 SQVTM and CDR2 ANQGSEA come from the germline V gene. The CDR3 contains 12 residues. CDR3 region: CSVEAGYNEQFF. CDR3 nucleotides: TGCAGCGTTGAAGCCGGTTACAATGAGCAGTTCTTC.

This rearrangement joins TRBV25-1 to TRBJ1-1; maybe TRBD1 (6 bases). The CDR3 has 14 residues. V lost 8 bases, J lost 6 bases, and 19 bases lay in between. The V gene's germline CDR1 is MGHDK and CDR2 SYGVNS. The CDR3 loop reads CASRGATESAEAFF. For the CDR3, the DNA is TGTGCCAGCCGGGGGGCAACCGAGTCCGCTGAAGCTTTCTTT. The full variable domain, with the rest looked up from reference TRBV25-1 and TRBJ1-1, is EADIYQTPRYLVIGTGKKITLECSQTMGHDKMYWYQQDPGMELHLIHYSYGVNSTEKGDLSSESTVSRIRTEHFPLTLESARPSHTSQYLCASRGATESAEAFFGQGTRLTVV.

The chain is built from TRBV2 and TRBJ2-5; D is uncertain. V lost 6 bases, J lost 5 bases, and 7 bases lay in between. Germline V CDR1 and CDR2: SNHLY, FYNNEI. This CDR3 spans 11 amino acids. Here the CDR3 DNA reads TGTGCCAGCAGGTCAGGCGAGACCCAGTACTTC. Its translation is CASRSGETQYF.

This clone appeared a few times. The J gene is TRBJ1-4, the V gene TRBV7-9, with 8 positions matching TRBD1. With V trimmed by 1 base and J by 5 bases, 3 bases remained unmatched. Per the germline V gene, CDR1 is SEHNR and CDR2 is FQNEAQ (reference sequence). This CDR3 has 15 amino acids. The CDR3 sequence is CASSLGDRGNEKLFF. The CDR3 DNA reads TGTGCCAGCAGCTTAGGAGACAGGGGAAATGAAAAACTGTTTTTT.

The V call is TRBV28, the J call TRBJ2-7; 9 bases map to TRBD1. The trim removed 6 bases at V and 2 bases at J, leaving 5 bases unmatched. CDR1 is MDHEN, CDR2 SYDVKM, per germline. The CDR3 totals 14 residues. The CDR3 DNA sequence: TGTGCCAGCAGGGGGACAGGGCCTCCCTACGAGCAGTACTTC. Protein sequence: CASRGTGPPYEQYF. The variable domain in full, completed from reference TRBV28 and TRBJ2-7, reads DVKVTQSSRYLVKRTGEKVFLECVQDMDHENMFWYRQDPGLGLRLIYFSYDVKMKEKGDIPEGYSVSREKKERFSLILESASTNQTSMYLCASRGTGPPYEQYFGPGTRLTVT.

CDR3 DNA sequence: TGTGCCAGCAGACAAAACTCCCCGGGGGGCTACGAGCAGTACTTC. Encoded protein: CASRQNSPGGYEQYF. The chain couples TRBV6-5 to TRBJ2-7, with 7 bases lining up with TRBD2. There are 15 residues in the CDR3. From germline, CDR1 is MNHEY and CDR2 SVGAGI. The V and J ends lost 6 bases and 3 bases, in that order; junction bases with no gene match: 11.

The chain couples TRBV28 to TRBJ1-5, with 11 bases aligning to TRBD1. Germline CDR1 reads MDHEN; CDR2 reads SYDVKM. The V gene end was trimmed by 6 bases and the J gene end by 6 bases; junction bases not matched to a gene: 1. The CDR3 sequence is 13 residues long. The CDR3 region is CASSGTGGQPQHF. The DNA of the CDR3 is TGTGCCAGCAGCGGGACAGGGGGTCAGCCCCAGCATTTT.

This clone was observed a few times. V is TRBV18 and J is TRBJ2-5; D is perhaps TRBD1 (6 bases). The germline V gene encodes CDR1 KGHSH and CDR2 LQKENI. The CDR3 contains 14 residues. V was cut by 0 bases and J by 1 base, with 6 bases left in between. The CDR3, as DNA: TGTGCCAGCTCACCACCGACAGGCCAAGAGACCCAGTACTTC. This sequence encodes CASSPPTGQETQYF.

The chain employs TRBV4-1 and TRBJ2-2; a possible D gene is TRBD1 (5 bases). The CDR3 is 15 residues long. Trimming removed 1 base at V and 0 bases at J, with 6 bases between. Looked up from germline, CDR1 is MGHRA and CDR2 is YSYEKL. CDR3 in DNA: TGCGCCAGCAGCCAAGGGACATCGAACACCGGGGAGCTGTTTTTT. This sequence encodes CASSQGTSNTGELFF.

J is TRBJ2-3 and V is TRBV6-4; 7 bases are shared with TRBD2. Germline V gene data show CDR1 as MRHNA and CDR2 as SNTAGT. With 3 bases clipped from V and 6 bases from J, the junction kept 6 bases outside the gene matches. There are 14 residues in the CDR3. The CDR3 reads CASSDRGSGDTQYF. The CDR3 bases are TGTGCCAGCAGTGATCGCGGGAGCGGCGATACGCAGTATTTT.

The chain couples TRBV29-1 to TRBJ2-2; maybe TRBD1 (6 bases). This CDR3 contains 14 residues. The V end was cut by 5 bases, the J end by 2 bases, with 12 bases between. Germline V CDR1 and CDR2: SQVTM, ANQGSEA. This CDR3 reads CSVSRTANTGELFF. CDR3 coding DNA: TGCAGCGTTAGTCGGACAGCTAACACCGGGGAGCTGTTTTTT.

The chain joins TRBV10-1 to TRBJ1-1, with D hard to call. This CDR3 is 14 amino acids long. From germline, CDR1 is WNHNN and CDR2 SYGVQD (reference sequence). V dropped 6 bases and J dropped 1 base, with 12 bases sitting between them. CDR3 in DNA: TGCGCCAGCAGCCCCTCCCGAGCGAACACTGAAGCTTTCTTT. Translation gives CASSPSRANTEAFF.

This rearrangement joins TRBV27 to TRBJ1-2, with D tentatively TRBD1 (6 bases). Germline V gene lookup returns CDR1 MNHEY and CDR2 SMNVEV (reference sequence). Deletions cut 7 bases from V and 0 bases from J, with 15 bases between. The CDR3 extends over 15 amino acids. The CDR3, as DNA: TGTGCCAGCAATCGGCAGGGGAGCTCTAACTATGGCTACACCTTC. It yields the protein CASNRQGSSNYGYTF.

This chain uses TRBV27 with TRBJ2-2, with D perhaps matching TRBD1 (6 bases). V shed 6 bases and J shed 5 bases, with 16 bases lying between them. The CDR3 consists of 15 residues. The germline CDR1 and CDR2 sequences are MNHEY and SMNVEV (reference sequence). CDR3 protein: CASSGDTLGTGELFF. The DNA of the CDR3 is TGTGCCAGCAGCGGGGACACCCTGGGGACCGGGGAGCTGTTTTTT.

The rearrangement uses TRBV7-6 and TRBJ2-1; 11 nucleotides line up with TRBD2. V shed 6 bases and J 2 bases; nucleotides not matched to a gene: 3. Germline CDR1 reads SGHVS; CDR2 reads FNYEAQ. The CDR3 has 15 residues. The CDR3 reads CASSIAGGPYNEQFF. The CDR3 DNA is TGTGCCAGCAGTATAGCGGGAGGGCCCTACAATGAGCAGTTCTTC.

This clone was detected only a few times. The chain recombines TRBV5-6 with TRBJ2-7; D gene ambiguous. V was pared by 0 bases and J by 5 bases, with 12 bases between. The CDR3 is 14 residues long. Per the germline V gene, CDR1 is SGHDT and CDR2 is YYEEEE. CDR3: CASSLVGLDNEQYF. In nucleotides, the CDR3 is TGTGCCAGCAGCTTGGTTGGCCTAGATAACGAGCAGTACTTC.